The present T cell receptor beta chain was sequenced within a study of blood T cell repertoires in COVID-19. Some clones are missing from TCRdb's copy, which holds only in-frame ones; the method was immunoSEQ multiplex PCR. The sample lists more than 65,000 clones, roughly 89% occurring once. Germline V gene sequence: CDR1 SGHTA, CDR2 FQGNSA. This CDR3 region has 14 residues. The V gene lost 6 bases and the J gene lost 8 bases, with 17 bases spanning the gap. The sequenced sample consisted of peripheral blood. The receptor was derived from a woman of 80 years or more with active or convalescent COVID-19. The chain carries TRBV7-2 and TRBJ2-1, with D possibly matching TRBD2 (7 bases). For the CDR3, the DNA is TGTGCCAGCAGTTGGGGGGGGGCGAAGTATGAGCAGTTCTTC. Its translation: CASSWGGAKYEQFF.